A selection of T cell receptor beta chains follows, all from one sample in a study of blood T cell repertoires in COVID-19. Measured with immunoSEQ multiplex PCR; TCRdb has only the in-frame clones, and not every one. This sample has around 240,000 clones, with 70% to 90% found just once. Sequenced sample: PBMCs or T cells enriched from blood (not recorded which). The receptors were gathered from a woman aged 50 to 60 who had recovered from COVID-19. The CDR3 runs from the conserved cysteine through the conserved F or W. A D gene is named only where the DNA matches it firmly. The size entry is marked missing in some rows and otherwise reads once, few, many or a size class.

TRBJ1-2 | TRBD1 | TRBV9 | 15 | few | CASSYGQASNYGYTF | TGTGCCAGCAGCTATGGACAGGCGTCTAACTATGGCTACACCTTC
TRBJ1-5 | . | TRBV4-2 | 20 | . | CASSPGGSPTGGLDGQPQHF | TGTGCCAGCAGCCCAGGCGGTAGCCCGACGGGGGGACTCGATGGTCAGCCCCAGCATTTT
TRBJ2-1 | TRBD2 | TRBV5-6 | 13 | . | CASSLTLAGIIFF | TGTGCCAGCAGCTTGACCTTAGCGGGTATAATCTTCTTC
TRBJ2-1 | TRBD2 | TRBV28 | 14 | . | CASSTRDYDNEQFF | TGTGCCAGCAGTACCCGGGACTATGACAATGAGCAGTTCTTC
TRBJ2-1 | TRBD2 | TRBV19 | 15 | . | CASSVGREAYNEQFF | TGTGCCAGTAGTGTGGGGCGGGAGGCCTACAATGAGCAGTTCTTC
TRBJ2-3 | TRBD2 | TRBV4-1 | 16 | . | CASSQRTSGRTDTQYF | TGCGCCAGCAGTCAAAGGACTAGCGGGCGCACAGATACGCAGTATTTT
TRBJ1-6 | . | TRBV5-1 | 14 | . | CASSLAQTNSPLHF | TGCGCCAGCAGCTTGGCACAGACGAATTCACCCCTCCACTTT
TRBJ1-1 | . | TRBV24-1 | 14 | . | CATRGDGGDTEAFF | TGTGCCACCAGGGGGGACGGAGGGGACACTGAAGCTTTCTTT
TRBJ1-5 | . | TRBV4-1 | 13 | few | CASSPGEYQPQHF | TGCGCCAGCAGCCCCGGGGAGTATCAGCCCCAGCATTTT
TRBJ1-2 | TRBD1 | TRBV28 | 13 | . | CASRRQGSTGYTF | TGTGCCAGCAGAAGACAGGGGTCCACTGGCTACACCTTC
TRBJ2-7 | . | TRBV7-2 | 17 | few | CASSPSVRAKTPYEQYF | TGTGCCAGCAGCCCATCGGTGAGGGCCAAAACACCCTACGAGCAGTACTTC
TRBJ2-1 | . | TRBV19 | 14 | . | CASSTTAVGLEQFF | TGTGCCAGTAGTACCACCGCCGTTGGACTTGAGCAGTTCTTC
TRBJ2-2 | TRBD1 | TRBV5-1 | 15 | . | CASSSGQGDTGELFF | TGCGCCAGCAGCTCGGGACAGGGGGACACCGGGGAGCTGTTTTTT
TRBJ1-5 | . | TRBV18 | 11 | once | CASSGGGPQHF | TGTGCCAGCTCAGGGGGGGGGCCCCAGCATTTT
TRBJ2-7 | TRBD1 | TRBV25-1 | 16 | . | CASSEGQGATVYEQYF | TGTGCCAGCAGTGAGGGACAGGGGGCAACCGTATACGAGCAGTACTTC
TRBJ2-7 | TRBD1 | TRBV7-9 | 16 | . | CASSLALGQGAYEQYF | TGTGCCAGCAGCTTAGCACTAGGACAGGGCGCCTACGAGCAGTACTTC
TRBJ2-1 | TRBD2 | TRBV20-1 | 11 | . | CSARGGYEQFF | TGCAGTGCGCGGGGGGGGTATGAGCAGTTCTTC
TRBJ2-7 | . | TRBV21-1 | 15 | . | CASTPGRGSPYEQYF | TGTGCCAGCACCCCCGGTCGGGGGAGCCCCTACGAGCAGTACTTC
TRBJ2-7 | TRBD2 | TRBV7-9 | 14 | few | CASSFGLAGDEQYF | TGTGCCAGCAGCTTTGGGCTAGCGGGGGACGAGCAGTACTTC
TRBJ1-3 | . | TRBV12-3/TRBV12-4 | 13 | . | CAGRGDSGNTIYF | TGTGCCGGACGGGGTGATTCTGGAAACACCATATATTTT
TRBJ2-3 | TRBD2 | TRBV7-2 | 17 | . | CASSPSSGRALTDTQYF | TGTGCCAGCAGCCCATCTAGCGGGAGGGCCCTCACAGATACGCAGTATTTT
TRBJ2-1 | . | TRBV3-1/TRBV3-2 | 16 | . | CASSQDKRSSYNEQFF | TGTGCCAGCAGCCAAGATAAGCGGAGCTCCTACAATGAGCAGTTCTTC
TRBJ2-1 | TRBD2 | TRBV4-2 | 16 | . | CASSQVASGSYNEQFF | TGTGCCAGCAGCCAAGTAGCTAGCGGCTCCTACAATGAGCAGTTCTTC
TRBJ2-7 | TRBD2 | TRBV25-1 | 15 | . | CASSELASGIYEQYF | TGTGCCAGCAGTGAGTTAGCTAGCGGGATCTACGAGCAGTACTTC
TRBJ1-1 | . | TRBV6-5 | 13 | . | CASKVQGLTEAFF | TGTGCCAGCAAGGTACAGGGCTTAACTGAAGCTTTCTTT
TRBJ1-2 | TRBD1 | TRBV28 | 17 | . | CASSSRTGSSSNYGYTF | TGTGCCAGCAGTTCAAGGACAGGGTCTAGTTCTAACTATGGCTACACCTTC
TRBJ2-7 | TRBD1 | TRBV5-1 | 13 | . | CASSLQGAWEQYF | TGCGCCAGCAGCTTACAGGGGGCCTGGGAGCAGTACTTC
TRBJ2-3 | TRBD1 | TRBV5-1 | 15 | . | CASSPGQGNTDTQYF | TGCGCCAGCAGCCCCGGACAGGGAAACACAGATACGCAGTATTTT
TRBJ2-7 | TRBD2 | TRBV14 | 14 | . | CASSQARTSYEQYF | TGTGCCAGCAGCCAAGCCCGGACTAGTTACGAGCAGTACTTC
TRBJ1-1 | TRBD1 | TRBV4-1 | 18 | . | CASSPSQGAMVLNTEAFF | TGCGCCAGCAGCCCGTCACAGGGGGCTATGGTCCTGAACACTGAAGCTTTCTTT
TRBJ2-3 | TRBD1 | TRBV27 | 16 | . | CASPPGTGSNTDTQYF | TGTGCCAGCCCACCGGGGACAGGTTCCAACACAGATACGCAGTATTTT
TRBJ2-2 | TRBD2 | TRBV28 | 16 | . | CASRDSGRGYTGELFF | TGTGCCAGCAGAGATAGCGGGAGAGGGTACACCGGGGAGCTGTTTTTT
TRBJ1-4 | . | TRBV7-9 | 14 | . | CASSLGQGGEKLFF | TGTGCCAGCAGCTTAGGGCAGGGCGGTGAAAAACTGTTTTTT
TRBJ2-3 | . | TRBV25-1 | 14 | . | CASSVESYTDTQYF | TGTGCCAGCAGTGTTGAGAGCTACACAGATACGCAGTATTTT
TRBJ1-4 | . | TRBV2 | 12 | . | CAERRENEKLFF | TGTGCCGAACGACGGGAGAATGAAAAACTGTTTTTT
TRBJ1-1 | . | TRBV5-1 | 15 | . | CASSLAPGQNTEAFF | TGCGCCAGCAGCTTGGCGCCGGGACAAAACACTGAAGCTTTCTTT
TRBJ2-7 | . | TRBV19 | 12 | . | CASSTRDYEQYF | TGTGCCAGTAGTACCCGAGACTACGAGCAGTACTTC
TRBJ1-1 | . | TRBV19 | 13 | . | CASSLTPDTEAFF | TGTGCCAGTAGTCTGACTCCCGACACTGAAGCTTTCTTT
TRBJ1-1 | . | TRBV5-1 | 12 | . | CASSIGQFEAFF | TGCGCCAGCAGCATCGGACAGTTTGAAGCTTTCTTT
TRBJ1-3 | TRBD1 | TRBV10-3 | 16 | . | CAISEGQGAQGNTIYF | TGTGCCATCAGTGAAGGACAGGGGGCGCAAGGAAACACCATATATTTT
TRBJ1-3 | TRBD1 | TRBV15 | 15 | few | CATSGSGGTGNTIYF | TGTGCCACCAGCGGTTCAGGGGGCACTGGAAACACCATATATTTT
TRBJ1-4 | . | TRBV10-3 | 13 | . | CAISRGMGEKLFF | TGTGCCATCAGCAGGGGAATGGGTGAAAAACTGTTTTTT
TRBJ1-2 | . | TRBV5-1 | 14 | once | CASSLGSQDYGYTF | TGCGCCAGCAGCTTAGGGTCACAGGACTATGGCTACACCTTC
TRBJ2-3 | TRBD1 | TRBV27 | 20 | . | CASSLSTPPLRDRVHGTQYF | TGTGCCAGCAGTTTATCCACCCCCCCCCTCCGGGACAGGGTCCATGGTACGCAGTATTTT
TRBJ2-5 | . | TRBV30 | 15 | few | CAWSVGQGRHGAQYF | TGTGCCTGGAGTGTAGGCCAGGGGCGTCATGGGGCCCAGTACTTC
TRBJ1-6 | . | TRBV4-1 | 15 | . | CASSLRQTLNSPLHF | TGCGCCAGCAGCCTGCGACAGACACTTAATTCACCCCTCCACTTT
TRBJ2-3 | TRBD2 | TRBV24-1 | 16 | . | CATSDARLAPTDTQYF | TGTGCCACCAGTGATGCGCGACTAGCGCCCACAGATACGCAGTATTTT
TRBJ2-2 | TRBD1 | TRBV25-1 | 16 | . | CASSEYGTGEIGELFF | TGTGCCAGCAGTGAATATGGGACAGGGGAAATCGGGGAGCTGTTTTTT
TRBJ1-6 | . | TRBV6-5 | 14 | . | CASRIRQSNSPLHF | TGTGCCAGCAGAATAAGACAGAGTAATTCACCCCTCCACTTT
TRBJ2-3 | . | TRBV15 | 13 | . | CATSRDRQDTQYF | TGTGCCACCAGCAGAGATCGCCAGGATACGCAGTATTTT
TRBJ1-4 | . | TRBV19 | 16 | . | CASSIVTSGSNEKLFF | TGTGCCAGTAGTATAGTAACGAGCGGCTCTAATGAAAAACTGTTTTTT
TRBJ1-1 | . | TRBV9 | 15 | . | CASSAAPTGNTEAFF | TGTGCCAGCAGCGCAGCCCCAACAGGGAACACTGAAGCTTTCTTT
TRBJ2-1 | TRBD2 | TRBV5-4 | 15 | few | CASSLNSGSYNEQFF | TGTGCCAGCAGCTTAAATAGCGGGTCGTACAATGAGCAGTTCTTC
TRBJ1-6 | . | TRBV6-5 | 13 | . | CASRGLLGSPLHF | TGTGCCAGCAGGGGGCTCCTCGGATCACCCCTCCACTTT
TRBJ2-7 | TRBD1 | TRBV28 | 15 | . | CASSLYGTGAYEQYF | TGTGCCAGCAGTTTATACGGGACAGGGGCCTACGAGCAGTACTTC